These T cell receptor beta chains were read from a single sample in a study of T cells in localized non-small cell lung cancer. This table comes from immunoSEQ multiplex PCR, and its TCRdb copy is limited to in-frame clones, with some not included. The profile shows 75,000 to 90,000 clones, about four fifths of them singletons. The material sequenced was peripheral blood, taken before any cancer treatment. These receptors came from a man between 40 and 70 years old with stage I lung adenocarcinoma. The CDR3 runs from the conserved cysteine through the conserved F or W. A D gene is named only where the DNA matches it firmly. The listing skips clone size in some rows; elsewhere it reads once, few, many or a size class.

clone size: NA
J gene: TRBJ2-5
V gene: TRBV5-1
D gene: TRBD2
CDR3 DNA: TGCGCCAGCGCGACTAGCGGGAGTCGAGAGACCCAGTACTTC
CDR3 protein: CASATSGSRETQYF

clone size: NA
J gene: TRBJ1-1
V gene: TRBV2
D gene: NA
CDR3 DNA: TGTGCCAGCCGTGGAGGAAAGTTCACTGAAGCTTTCTTT
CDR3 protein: CASRGGKFTEAFF

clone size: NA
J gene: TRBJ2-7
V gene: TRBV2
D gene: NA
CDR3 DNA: TGTGCCAGCAGTGCGGGGTCCTACGAGCAGTACTTC
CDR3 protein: CASSAGSYEQYF

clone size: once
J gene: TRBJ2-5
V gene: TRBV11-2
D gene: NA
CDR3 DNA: TGTGCCAGCAGCTCCCGGGTAGGAGTTCCGAATAGAAGGGAGACCCAGTACTTC
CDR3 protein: CASSSRVGVPNRRETQYF

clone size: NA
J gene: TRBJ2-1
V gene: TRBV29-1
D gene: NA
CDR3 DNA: TGCAGCGTTGTTCAACCCAGGGGTGAGCAGTTCTTC
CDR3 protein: CSVVQPRGEQFF

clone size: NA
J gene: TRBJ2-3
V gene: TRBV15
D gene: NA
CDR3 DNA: TGTGCCACCAGCAGAGATGGGACCCAAACAGATACGCAGTATTTT
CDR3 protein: CATSRDGTQTDTQYF

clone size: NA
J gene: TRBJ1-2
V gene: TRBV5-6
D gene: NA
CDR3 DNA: TGTGCCAGCAGCCCGGACGGACGATACTATGGCTACACCTTC
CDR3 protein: CASSPDGRYYGYTF

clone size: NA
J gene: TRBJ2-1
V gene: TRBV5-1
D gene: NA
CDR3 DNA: TGCGCCAGCAGCTCGGACCCAACTAGTGGTCGGTACAATGAGCAGTTCTTC
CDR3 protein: CASSSDPTSGRYNEQFF

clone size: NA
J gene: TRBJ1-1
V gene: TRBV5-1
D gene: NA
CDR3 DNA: TGCGCCAGCAGCTCCACGGGGGGTCAGAACACTGAAGCTTTCTTT
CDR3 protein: CASSSTGGQNTEAFF

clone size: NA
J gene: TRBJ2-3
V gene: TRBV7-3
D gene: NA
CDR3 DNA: TGTGCCAGCAGCAATGGGCCTCGCACAGATACGCAGTATTTT
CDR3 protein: CASSNGPRTDTQYF

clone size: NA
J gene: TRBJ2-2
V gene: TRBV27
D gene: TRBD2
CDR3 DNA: TGTGCCAGCAGTAAGGGACTAGCGGGAGCGGGCGGGGAGCTGTTTTTT
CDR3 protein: CASSKGLAGAGGELFF

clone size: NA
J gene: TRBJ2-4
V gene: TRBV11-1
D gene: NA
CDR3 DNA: TGTGCCAGCAGCTTAAGTGGACGGTTGATTCAGTACTTC
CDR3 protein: CASSLSGRLIQYF

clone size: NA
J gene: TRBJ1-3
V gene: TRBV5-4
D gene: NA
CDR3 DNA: TGTGCCAGCAGCTTGGATCGCGGGACTGGAAACACCATATATTTT
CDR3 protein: CASSLDRGTGNTIYF

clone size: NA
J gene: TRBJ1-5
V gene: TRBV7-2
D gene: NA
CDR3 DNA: TGTGCCAGCAGCTTAGCTGGGGGGGCTGGCAATCAGCCCCAGCATTTT
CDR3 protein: CASSLAGGAGNQPQHF

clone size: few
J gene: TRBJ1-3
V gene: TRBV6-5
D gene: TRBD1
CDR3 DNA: TGTGCCAGCAGAAACCGACAGGGAGGGAACACCATATATTTT
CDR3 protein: CASRNRQGGNTIYF

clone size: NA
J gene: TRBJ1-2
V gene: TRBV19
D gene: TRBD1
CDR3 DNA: TGTGCCAGTAGTAGCTCATGGACAGGGAAACGGAACTATGGCTACACCTTC
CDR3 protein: CASSSSWTGKRNYGYTF

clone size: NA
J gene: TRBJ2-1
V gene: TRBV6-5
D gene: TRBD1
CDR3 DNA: TGTGCCAGCAGGATGGACAGGGACCCCTACAATGAGCAGTTCTTC
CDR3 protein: CASRMDRDPYNEQFF

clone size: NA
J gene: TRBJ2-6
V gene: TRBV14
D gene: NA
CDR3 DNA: TGTGCCAGCCGGTCCGGGGGGGCCAACGTCCTGACTTTC
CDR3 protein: CASRSGGANVLTF

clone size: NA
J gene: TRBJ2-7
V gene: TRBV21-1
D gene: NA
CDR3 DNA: TGTGCCAGTAGACGGACAGTTCCCAACGAGCAGTACTTC
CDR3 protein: CASRRTVPNEQYF

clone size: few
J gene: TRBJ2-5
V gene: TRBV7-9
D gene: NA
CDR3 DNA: TGTGCCAGCAGGGGGCTTTCGGAGACCCAGTACTTC
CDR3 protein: CASRGLSETQYF

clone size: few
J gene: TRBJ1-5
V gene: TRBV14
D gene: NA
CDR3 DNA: TGTGCCAGCAGCTTGGCACCTGATCAGCCCCAGCATTTT
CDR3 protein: CASSLAPDQPQHF

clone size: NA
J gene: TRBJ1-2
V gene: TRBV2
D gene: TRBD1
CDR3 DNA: TGTGCCAGCAGAGGAGGGGAGGGGACAGGGCTTGGGTACTATGGCTACACCTTC
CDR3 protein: CASRGGEGTGLGYYGYTF

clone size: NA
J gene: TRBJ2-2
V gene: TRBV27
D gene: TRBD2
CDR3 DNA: TGTGCCAGCGGACTAGTCCGCGCCGGGGAGCTGTTTTTT
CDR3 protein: CASGLVRAGELFF

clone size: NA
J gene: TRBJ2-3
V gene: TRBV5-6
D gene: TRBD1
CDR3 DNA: TGTGCCAGCAGCTGGGGTGGGGACAGGGTCGTAGATACGCAGTATTTT
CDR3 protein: CASSWGGDRVVDTQYF

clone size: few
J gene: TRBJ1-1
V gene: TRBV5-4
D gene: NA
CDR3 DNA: TGTGCCAGCAGAGGATCTCAGGGGTCGGCCACTGAAGCTTTCTTT
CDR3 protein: CASRGSQGSATEAFF

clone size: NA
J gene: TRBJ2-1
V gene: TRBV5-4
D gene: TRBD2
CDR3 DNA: TGTGCCAGCAGCCAGGGCGCTAGCGGAAACAATGAGCAGTTCTTC
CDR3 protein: CASSQGASGNNEQFF

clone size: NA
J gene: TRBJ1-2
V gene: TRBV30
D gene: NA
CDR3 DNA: TGTGCCTGGAGTAACCGCAGGAGCTCCCTTTGGTATGGCTACACCTTC
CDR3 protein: CAWSNRRSSLWYGYTF